These T cell receptor beta chains were read from a single sample in a study of blood T cell repertoires in COVID-19. Clones were read by immunoSEQ multiplex PCR, and TCRdb kept only the in-frame ones, dropping some. This sample has about 230,000 clones, with about 85% found just once. The sequenced material came from peripheral blood. These receptors originate from a middle-aged man with acute or convalescent COVID-19. Both conserved end residues are part of each CDR3. D genes are given only for firm matches. The size entry is marked missing in some rows and otherwise reads once, few, many or a size class.

d_call	j_call	v_call	clone_size	cdr3_nt	cdr3_aa
.	TRBJ1-5	TRBV6-2/TRBV6-3	.	TGTGCCAGCAGTTACGGCTTACGGGGGGTCGGAGATCAGCCCCAGCATTTT	CASSYGLRGVGDQPQHF
TRBD1	TRBJ2-7	TRBV7-9	once	TGTGCCAGCTACTTCGGAGGACAGGGGGGCGAGCAGTACTTC	CASYFGGQGGEQYF
.	TRBJ1-3	TRBV11-2	once	TGTGCCAGCAGCGCCGGTCAGACACCTGGAAACACCATATATTTT	CASSAGQTPGNTIYF
TRBD1	TRBJ2-1	TRBV7-2	.	TGTGCCAGCAGCCCCCGGCCCCCAGGGGGATACTACAATGAGCAGTTCTTC	CASSPRPPGGYYNEQFF
TRBD2	TRBJ2-3	TRBV10-2	.	TGCGCCAGCAGTGAGGTTCCTAGCGGGGGGAAACTACATACGCAGTATTTT	CASSEVPSGGKLHTQYF
.	TRBJ1-1	TRBV11-2	.	TGTGCCAGCAGCTTAGATGGTAGGGGTACTGAAGCTTTCTTT	CASSLDGRGTEAFF
.	TRBJ1-2	TRBV27	.	TGTGCCAGCAGTCTCGCACAGGGATTTGGCTACACCTTC	CASSLAQGFGYTF
TRBD2	TRBJ2-3	TRBV2	.	TGTGCCAGCAGAGGGTCTAGCGGAAGCACAGATACGCAGTATTTT	CASRGSSGSTDTQYF
TRBD1	TRBJ1-5	TRBV6-1	.	TGTGCCAGCAGTGAAGCGCGACAGGGGGCGATGAGCAATCAGCCCCAGCATTTT	CASSEARQGAMSNQPQHF
.	TRBJ1-6	TRBV30	.	TGTGCCTGGAGTGGCCAACAGACAGCACCCCTCCACTTT	CAWSGQQTAPLHF
TRBD1	TRBJ1-1	TRBV4-1	.	TGCGCCAGCAGCCAAGATGACAGGGGAGCTGAAGCTTTCTTT	CASSQDDRGAEAFF
TRBD1	TRBJ2-5	TRBV5-4	.	TGTGCCAGCAGCCCGAAGACAGGGAACCAAGAGACCCAGTACTTC	CASSPKTGNQETQYF
.	TRBJ1-1	TRBV18	few	TGTGCCAGCTCACCAGTGGGGGAGGAGAACACTGAAGCTTTCTTT	CASSPVGEENTEAFF
TRBD1	TRBJ1-5	TRBV24-1	.	TGTGCCACCAGTGATTCACGGACAGGGCTTAGCAATCAGCCCCAGCATTTT	CATSDSRTGLSNQPQHF
TRBD2	TRBJ2-5	TRBV27	.	TGTGCCAGCTCAGGGACTAGCGGGGAGGTGGTAGAGACCCAGTACTTC	CASSGTSGEVVETQYF
TRBD1	TRBJ1-5	TRBV27	.	TGTGCCAGCAGTTTGTACAGGGGAGACCAGCCCCAGCATTTT	CASSLYRGDQPQHF
.	TRBJ2-2	TRBV21-1	.	TGTGCCAGCACCCCTCCGCCTAGGGGCGGGGAGCTGTTTTTT	CASTPPPRGGELFF
TRBD2	TRBJ2-3	TRBV6-5	.	TGTGCCAGCAGTAATGCGGGGGGGCCAGATACGCAGTATTTT	CASSNAGGPDTQYF
TRBD1	TRBJ1-1	TRBV24-1	.	TGTGCCACCAGTGACAGGACAGGTCCCACTGAAGCTTTCTTT	CATSDRTGPTEAFF
.	TRBJ1-2	TRBV11-2	.	TGTGCCAGCAGCTTACAAAATCACCCGGGGAACTATGGCTACACCTTC	CASSLQNHPGNYGYTF
.	TRBJ2-3	TRBV7-9	.	TGTGCCAGCAGCACACCGGGATTCACAGATACGCAGTATTTT	CASSTPGFTDTQYF
.	TRBJ2-7	TRBV3-1/TRBV3-2	.	TGTGCCAGCAGCCTCTTTGCGTCAGGGGTCGAGCAGTACTTC	CASSLFASGVEQYF
.	TRBJ1-3	TRBV30	.	TGTGCCTGGTCCAGGGGAAGATATGGAAACACCATATATTTT	CAWSRGRYGNTIYF
.	TRBJ1-1	TRBV3-1/TRBV3-2	.	TGTGCCAGCAGCCAAGACCCGGCTGAAGCTTTCTTT	CASSQDPAEAFF
.	TRBJ2-3	TRBV5-1	.	TGCGCCAGCAGCTTGGGGCAGGGGACCACAGATACGCAGTATTTT	CASSLGQGTTDTQYF
.	TRBJ2-1	TRBV3-1/TRBV3-2	.	TGTGCCAGCAGCTATGACAATGAGCAGTTCTTC	CASSYDNEQFF
TRBD1	TRBJ1-5	TRBV4-1	.	TGCGCCAGCAGCCCCCAGGGACAGGCAGGCCCACATCAGCCCCAGCATTTT	CASSPQGQAGPHQPQHF
.	TRBJ2-1	TRBV14	.	TGTGCCAGCAGCGCGCGGGGTGGGAATGAGCAGTTCTTC	CASSARGGNEQFF
.	TRBJ1-2	TRBV5-1	.	TGCGCCAGCAGCCTATCGGGGGGGACATCTAACTATGGCTACACCTTC	CASSLSGGTSNYGYTF
TRBD1	TRBJ1-2	TRBV5-4	few	TGTGCCAGCAGCCCAGACAGGGCCTTCAACTATGGCTACACCTTC	CASSPDRAFNYGYTF
TRBD1	TRBJ1-4	TRBV27	.	TGTGCCAGCAGACCAGGACAGGGATATGAAAAACTGTTTTTT	CASRPGQGYEKLFF
.	TRBJ1-3	TRBV4-3	.	TGCGCCAGCAGCCAAGATCGGAGGGCTACTGGAAACACCATATATTTT	CASSQDRRATGNTIYF
.	TRBJ1-1	TRBV29-1	.	TGCAGCGTTGAAACTGGGCCAGGGTTGACTGAAGCTTTCTTT	CSVETGPGLTEAFF
TRBD1	TRBJ1-5	TRBV6-5	.	TGTGCCAGCAGGCGGGACAGCATAAATCAGCCCCAGCATTTT	CASRRDSINQPQHF
TRBD1	TRBJ1-2	TRBV6-5	.	TGTGCCAGCACCCGCGGACAGGGGGCTCTCTATGGCTACACCTTC	CASTRGQGALYGYTF
.	TRBJ1-1	TRBV2	.	TGTGCCAGCAGTGATGTTACAATGAACACTGAAGCTTTCTTT	CASSDVTMNTEAFF
.	TRBJ1-1	TRBV24-1	.	TGTGCCACCAGAGACAAACGGGGAGGCACTGAAGCTTTCTTT	CATRDKRGGTEAFF
TRBD1	TRBJ1-1	TRBV6-5	.	TGTGCCAGCAAGCAACAGGGGTTGATCACTGAAGCTTTCTTT	CASKQQGLITEAFF
TRBD2	TRBJ2-3	TRBV9	.	TGTGCCAGCAGCGTCGGCCTTAGCGGGGGGACCACAGATACGCAGTATTTT	CASSVGLSGGTTDTQYF
.	TRBJ2-3	TRBV5-1	.	TGCGCCAGCAGCTTAGGAGGGACCCCAGATACGCAGTATTTT	CASSLGGTPDTQYF
.	TRBJ1-1	TRBV19	.	TGTGCCAGTAAGTGGGGGGGCACTGAAGCTTTCTTT	CASKWGGTEAFF
.	TRBJ2-3	TRBV27	.	TGTGCCAGCAGTTTACAGCTAGGAACAGATACGCAGTATTTT	CASSLQLGTDTQYF
.	TRBJ2-5	TRBV9	.	TGTGCCAGCAGCGTAGAAGCTGGGGGCGAGACCCAGTACTTC	CASSVEAGGETQYF
.	TRBJ1-3	TRBV13	few	TGTGCCATACAGGACCGTGGAAACACCATATATTTT	CAIQDRGNTIYF
.	TRBJ1-1	TRBV27	.	TGTGCCAGCAGTCCACTATCTGCCACTGAAGCTTTCTTT	CASSPLSATEAFF
.	TRBJ2-5	TRBV19	.	TGTGCCAGTAGTACGCTACCGGCTTCGGGACACGCAGGGGAGACCCAGTACTTC	CASSTLPASGHAGETQYF